Here is one TCR beta chain with its context. Its antigen is unidentified. Primers for the PCR totalled 60 Vbeta and 13 Jbeta. The data were produced by immunoSEQ multiplex PCR, yet TCRdb's version contains in-frame clones alone and is incomplete. The repertoire holds more than 85,000 clones, with over 70% as singletons. These data belong to a study of cytomegalovirus exposure and HLA in healthy donors. Study-wide results and limits: Among immune exposure information, only CMV serostatus was available. Most TCR sequences proved rare, with some public TCRs found in many donors.

The sequence derives from a man aged 25-40 years in good health and CMV-seronegative. Sequencing was done on a sample of PBMCs.

The CDR3, as DNA: TGTGCCAGCAGCGTAGGAGGGAGCGACAATGAGCAGTTCTTC. This gives the protein CASSVGGSDNEQFF. This chain uses TRBV9 with TRBJ2-1; D might be TRBD2 (5 bases). The CDR3 sequence is 14 residues long. Germline assignment: CDR1 SGDLS and CDR2 YYNGEE. The V end was cut by 0 bases, the J end by 5 bases, with 9 bases between.